This record covers a single T cell receptor beta chain. This specimen belongs to a study of blood T cell repertoires in COVID-19. In the source study's methods: Scientists estimated how many nucleated cells there were by amplifying reference gene primers. Sequencing used immunoSEQ multiplex PCR; TCRdb keeps in-frame clones, though not all of them. The V and J calls and clone size are taken from that table; D and trimming were inferred from the DNA. The sample records approximately 120,000 clones, about 81% being singletons. After removal of 8 bases from V and 8 bases from J, the junction contained 10 bases not matched to a gene. The CDR3 contains 15 residues. Per the germline V gene, CDR1 is MNHNY and CDR2 is SVGAGI (reference sequence).

The chain combines TRBV6-6 with TRBJ2-4, with 12 positions matching TRBD1. The receptor was isolated from a woman between 45 and 65 years old with acute or convalescent COVID-19. Sequenced input: peripheral blood. The CDR3 loop is CASQRGTGGRDIQYF. CDR3 sequence (DNA): TGTGCCAGCCAGAGGGGGACAGGGGGCAGAGACATTCAGTACTTC.